This TCR beta chain was captured by sequencing in a study of CD8 T cells in ankylosing spondylitis. The CDR3 has 16 amino acids. V dropped 4 bases and J dropped 3; count of bases not matched to a gene: 10. Germline CDR1 is SGHAT and CDR2 is FQNNGV. Study results and caveats: In ankylosing spondylitis patients, matched synovial fluid reportedly showed significant enrichment of disease-linked clones. In peripheral blood, disease-linked CD8+ clones occurred at relatively low frequencies. Reactive arthritis synovial fluid and blood previously showed some of these motif variants. Typical of ankylosing spondylitis blood, it appeared, was a TCR beta motif of 7 or 8 highly homologous variants.

Scientists made TCR beta libraries using quantitative 5'-RACE with molecular barcodes. From the 5' RACE reads, TCRdb called clonotypes with MiXCR, one entry per CDR3 protein. The table has almost 400,000 distinct CDR3 sequences, around 24% seen once; the top ten hold approximately 16%. Points on this clonotype: Antigen: not known.

The TCR originated in a male donor with ankylosing spondylitis. The chain combines TRBV11-2 with TRBJ2-7; 9 positions agree with TRBD2. The sample consisted of blood, either unsorted or a sorted T cell fraction (not recorded which). DNA for the CDR3: TGTGCCAGCAGCTCGGCGACTAGCGGTTTACACTACGAGCAGTACTTC. As protein: CASSSATSGLHYEQYF.